Below, 7 T cell receptor beta chains from the same sample are listed, as sequenced in a study of cytomegalovirus exposure and HLA in healthy donors. The PCR was carried out with 60 Vbeta primers and 13 Jbeta primers. This table comes from immunoSEQ multiplex PCR, and its TCRdb copy is limited to in-frame clones, with some not included. The table includes more than 150,000 clones, 80% to 85% detected once. The sample consisted of PBMCs. These receptors originate from a boy aged 5-17 years in good health and CMV-seronegative.

V and J are TRBV11-2 and TRBJ1-2, with 8 positions matching TRBD1. Trimming took 5 bases from V and 11 from J; bases not matched to a gene: 10. This CDR3 is built from 13 residues. Germline CDR1 is SGHAT and CDR2 is FQNNGV. CDR3 nucleotide sequence: TGTGCCAGCAGCCCCTGGGACAGGCAAAAATACACCTTC. Its protein is CASSPWDRQKYTF. The whole variable domain, remainder taken from reference TRBV11-2 and TRBJ1-2, is EAGVAQSPRYKIIEKRQSVAFWCNPISGHATLYWYQQILGQGPKLLIQFQNNGVVDDSQLPKDRFSAERLKGVDSTLKIQPAKLEDSAVYLCASSPWDRQKYTFGSGTRLTVV.

Only one count was recorded for this clone. V is TRBV5-6 and J is TRBJ1-3, with D unresolved. Germline CDR1 is SGHDT and CDR2 is YYEEEE. V was shortened by 1 base and J by 5 bases, with 13 bases between the two germline ends. This CDR3 is 15 amino acids long. The CDR3 sequence: CASSLSPGIRNTIYF. CDR3 bases: TGTGCCAGCAGCTTGTCCCCCGGGATTAGAAACACCATATATTTT.

The V call is TRBV7-2, the J call TRBJ2-7, with TRBD2 matching over 11 bases. The CDR3 is 15 residues long. V dropped 6 bases and J dropped 4; count of bases not matched to a gene: 8. Germline V gene lookup returns CDR1 SGHTA and CDR2 FQGNSA. The CDR3 nucleotides read TGTGCCAGCAGTTTTAGCGGGGGGGCAGGATACGAGCAGTACTTC. Translating it yields CASSFSGGAGYEQYF.

The chain combines TRBV28 with TRBJ2-7; D is unclear. V was pared by 4 bases and J by 6 bases, with 4 bases between. Germline V gives CDR1 MDHEN, CDR2 SYDVKM. The CDR3 is made up of 10 amino acids. The CDR3 coding sequence is TGTGCCAGCAGTTCGCGCGAGCAGTACTTC. Its protein is CASSSREQYF.

The chain has TRBV7-6 and TRBJ2-7; D might be TRBD2 (5 bases). The germline V and J ends were trimmed by 5 bases and 3 bases, with 14 bases remaining between them. The CDR3 extends over 14 amino acids. Germline V gives CDR1 SGHVS, CDR2 FNYEAQ. CDR3: CASSPGLAVYEQYF. The DNA of the CDR3 is TGTGCCAGCAGCCCTGGACTGGCGGTCTACGAGCAGTACTTC.

Worth noting for this clone: Different DNA sequences within this sample yield the same CDR3. CDR3 loop: CASSPGLLNTEAFF. CDR3 in DNA: TGTGCCAGCTCACCAGGACTCTTGAACACTGAAGCTTTCTTT. V usage is TRBV18 and J usage is TRBJ1-1; no firm D call. Germline V lookup: CDR1 KGHSH, CDR2 LQKENI. V was pared by 2 bases and J by 0 bases, with 7 bases between. The CDR3 consists of 14 residues.

The rearrangement joins TRBV14 to TRBJ1-6; 7 bases are a match to TRBD1. V gave up 4 bases and J gave up 9 bases; unmatched junction bases: 6. Germline CDR1 is SGHDN and CDR2 is FVKESK. This CDR3 comprises 14 residues. The CDR3 loop is CASSRKGAGSPLHF. CDR3 coding DNA: TGTGCCAGCAGCCGGAAGGGGGCGGGTTCACCCCTCCACTTT.